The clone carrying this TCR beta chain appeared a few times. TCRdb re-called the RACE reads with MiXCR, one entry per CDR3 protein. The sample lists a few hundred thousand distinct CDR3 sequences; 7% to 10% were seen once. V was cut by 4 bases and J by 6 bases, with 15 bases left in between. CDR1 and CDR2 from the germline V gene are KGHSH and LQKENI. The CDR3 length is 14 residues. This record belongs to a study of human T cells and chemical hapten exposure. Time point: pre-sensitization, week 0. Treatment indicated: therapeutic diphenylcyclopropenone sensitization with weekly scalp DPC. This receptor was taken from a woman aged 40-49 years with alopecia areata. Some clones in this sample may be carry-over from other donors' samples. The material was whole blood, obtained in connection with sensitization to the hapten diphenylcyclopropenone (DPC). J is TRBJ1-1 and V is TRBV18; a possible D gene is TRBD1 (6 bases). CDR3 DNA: TGTGCCAGCTCACGCCGGACAGACGAACCTGAAGCTTTCTTT. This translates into CASSRRTDEPEAFF.